This is a list of T cell receptor beta chains from one sample in a study of CD8+ T cells in alopecia areata. This table comes from immunoSEQ multiplex PCR, and its TCRdb copy is limited to in-frame clones, with some not included. The sample records some 110,000 clones, approximately 59% being singletons. The specimen comprised CD8+ T cells sorted from blood, sampled at week 4, from a patient treated with tofacitinib. These TCRs come from a human donor with alopecia areata. Each CDR3 is given with its conserved first and last residue. A D gene is named only where the DNA matches it firmly. Size is stated for part of the rows, as once, few or many counts, or as a class when the clone is expanded.

DNA: TGTGCCAGCAGCGTGGGTGCTAGCGACCCAGATACGCAGTATTTT; CDR3: CASSVGASDPDTQYF; size: NA; D: NA; V: TRBV9; length: 15; J: TRBJ2-3
DNA: TGCAGCGTTTACGGTAAAACAGGGTTTCAGTTCTTC; CDR3: CSVYGKTGFQFF; size: NA; D: NA; V: TRBV29-1; length: 12; J: TRBJ2-1
DNA: TGCGCCAGCAGCCAAGCTAAGGAGGGGTTTTCAGGGGCCAACGTCCTGACTTTC; CDR3: CASSQAKEGFSGANVLTF; size: NA; D: NA; V: TRBV4-3; length: 18; J: TRBJ2-6
DNA: TGCAGCGGGACCGGGACAGGCGGTACGCAGTATTTT; CDR3: CSGTGTGGTQYF; size: few; D: TRBD1; V: TRBV29-1; length: 12; J: TRBJ2-3
DNA: TGTGCCTGGAGTGGGGGGAATGAGCAGTTCTTC; CDR3: CAWSGGNEQFF; size: few; D: NA; V: TRBV30; length: 11; J: TRBJ2-1
DNA: TGCAGTACGAGCACTGAAGCTTTCTTT; CDR3: CSTSTEAFF; size: NA; D: NA; V: TRBV29-1; length: 9; J: TRBJ1-1
DNA: TGCGCCAGCAGCCCTTCACGGTATACCGGGGAGCTGTTTTTT; CDR3: CASSPSRYTGELFF; size: NA; D: NA; V: TRBV4-1; length: 14; J: TRBJ2-2
DNA: TGTGCCTGGAGTGAGGACAGGGGCGCTTTCTTT; CDR3: CAWSEDRGAFF; size: NA; D: TRBD1; V: TRBV30; length: 11; J: TRBJ1-1
DNA: TGTGCCTGGAGTTACGGACAGCGGGGCTACACCTTC; CDR3: CAWSYGQRGYTF; size: NA; D: NA; V: TRBV30; length: 12; J: TRBJ1-2
DNA: TGTGCCAGCAGCTTTTGGGACAGCGCTGGGGAGACCCAGTACTTC; CDR3: CASSFWDSAGETQYF; size: NA; D: TRBD1; V: TRBV11-2; length: 15; J: TRBJ2-5
DNA: TGCAGCGTGGGCCCGGGGTACCAAGAGACCCAGTACTTC; CDR3: CSVGPGYQETQYF; size: NA; D: NA; V: TRBV29-1; length: 13; J: TRBJ2-5
DNA: TGTGCCAGCAGTTTCGGTGACAAGTACCAAGAGACCCAGTACTTC; CDR3: CASSFGDKYQETQYF; size: NA; D: NA; V: TRBV6-5; length: 15; J: TRBJ2-5
DNA: TGTGCCACCAGCAGTGAACAGGGATTCTATGGCTACACCTTC; CDR3: CATSSEQGFYGYTF; size: NA; D: NA; V: TRBV15; length: 14; J: TRBJ1-2
DNA: TGTGCCTGGACCTACGATTTAGGACAGAACTACACCTTC; CDR3: CAWTYDLGQNYTF; size: NA; D: NA; V: TRBV30; length: 13; J: TRBJ1-2
DNA: TGTGCCAGCAGTACGGACAGGGAAGGGTATGGCTACACCTTC; CDR3: CASSTDREGYGYTF; size: few; D: TRBD1; V: TRBV27; length: 14; J: TRBJ1-2
DNA: TGTGCCAGCAGCTCCAGGGACTCTGGGGCCAACGTCCTGACTTTC; CDR3: CASSSRDSGANVLTF; size: NA; D: NA; V: TRBV7-9; length: 15; J: TRBJ2-6
DNA: TGTGCCACCAGCAGAGGCCAGACCAACTATGGCTACACCTTC; CDR3: CATSRGQTNYGYTF; size: once; D: NA; V: TRBV15; length: 14; J: TRBJ1-2
DNA: TGTGCCAGCACGCCGGGGCCTAGCTCCTACAATGAGCAGTTCTTC; CDR3: CASTPGPSSYNEQFF; size: NA; D: NA; V: TRBV27; length: 15; J: TRBJ2-1
DNA: TGTGCCTGGAGTGTGGGGCATAGCTATGGCTACACCTTC; CDR3: CAWSVGHSYGYTF; size: NA; D: NA; V: TRBV30; length: 13; J: TRBJ1-2
DNA: TGTGCCAGCAGCGACTGGACATCAAATCAGCCCCAGCATTTT; CDR3: CASSDWTSNQPQHF; size: NA; D: NA; V: TRBV9; length: 14; J: TRBJ1-5
DNA: TGTGCCAGCAGCCTGGGGGACACATACTCAACCTACGAGCAGTACTTC; CDR3: CASSLGDTYSTYEQYF; size: NA; D: NA; V: TRBV7-9; length: 16; J: TRBJ2-7
DNA: TGCAGCGTCCCCAGGGGACAGGGTGTAGATGGCTACACCTTC; CDR3: CSVPRGQGVDGYTF; size: few; D: TRBD1; V: TRBV29-1; length: 14; J: TRBJ1-2
DNA: TGTGCCAGCATCCACGGACAGGGGTCTGGAGACCAGTACTTC; CDR3: CASIHGQGSGDQYF; size: few; D: TRBD1; V: TRBV2; length: 14; J: TRBJ2-5
DNA: TGTGCCAGCCCTCCCCCCGGGAGGGTAAACATTCAGTACTTC; CDR3: CASPPPGRVNIQYF; size: NA; D: TRBD2; V: TRBV19; length: 14; J: TRBJ2-4
DNA: TGCGCCAGCAGTCAACTGGATCTCCCAGGGGGCGAAATGAACTCACCCCTCCACTTT; CDR3: CASSQLDLPGGEMNSPLHF; size: NA; D: TRBD1; V: TRBV23-1; length: 19; J: TRBJ1-6
DNA: TGTGCCAGCCGACTAGACACTGAAGCTTTCTTT; CDR3: CASRLDTEAFF; size: NA; D: NA; V: TRBV7-9; length: 11; J: TRBJ1-1
DNA: TGTGCCTGGAGTCCCGAAGGGGTTGAAGCTTTCTTT; CDR3: CAWSPEGVEAFF; size: NA; D: NA; V: TRBV30; length: 12; J: TRBJ1-1
DNA: TGCAGCGTTGAAGACAGGGCTTCTGAGACCCAGTACTTC; CDR3: CSVEDRASETQYF; size: NA; D: NA; V: TRBV29-1; length: 13; J: TRBJ2-5
DNA: TGTGCCTGGAGGGGAGAGACCCAGTACTTC; CDR3: CAWRGETQYF; size: once; D: NA; V: TRBV30; length: 10; J: TRBJ2-5
DNA: TGTGCCAGCAGTGATCGGGCAGTCTACGAGCAGTACTTC; CDR3: CASSDRAVYEQYF; size: NA; D: NA; V: TRBV2; length: 13; J: TRBJ2-7
DNA: TGTGCCTGGGACGATAGCGGGACCCAGTACTTC; CDR3: CAWDDSGTQYF; size: NA; D: NA; V: TRBV30; length: 11; J: TRBJ2-5
DNA: TGTGCCAGCAGTGAAACAGGGGCTCCTGCAACTGAAGCTTTCTTT; CDR3: CASSETGAPATEAFF; size: NA; D: TRBD1; V: TRBV6-4; length: 15; J: TRBJ1-1
DNA: TGTGCCAGCAGTTACTCGGGGAAGGGCCAAGAGACCCAGTACTTC; CDR3: CASSYSGKGQETQYF; size: NA; D: NA; V: TRBV6-6; length: 15; J: TRBJ2-5
DNA: TGCCCCAGGGGCCCGGACAGGGGGAAGGACAATGAGCAGTTCTTC; CDR3: CPRGPDRGKDNEQFF; size: NA; D: TRBD1; V: TRBV5-1; length: 15; J: TRBJ2-1
DNA: TGCAGCGGATCGGGACAGGGGGTTGCTGAAGCTTTCTTT; CDR3: CSGSGQGVAEAFF; size: NA; D: TRBD1; V: TRBV29-1; length: 13; J: TRBJ1-1
DNA: TGTGCCAGCAGTGAATATGACAGGGAGGACGAGCAGTACTTC; CDR3: CASSEYDREDEQYF; size: NA; D: NA; V: TRBV25-1; length: 14; J: TRBJ2-7
DNA: TGCAGCGCCAGAGCGGGGGGGCAAGAGACCCAGTACTTC; CDR3: CSARAGGQETQYF; size: NA; D: TRBD2; V: TRBV29-1; length: 13; J: TRBJ2-5
DNA: TGTGCCAGCAGTTACACTGGTAGCAATCAGCCCCAGCATTTT; CDR3: CASSYTGSNQPQHF; size: NA; D: NA; V: TRBV6-5; length: 14; J: TRBJ1-5
DNA: TGTGCCAGCAGTTTATTAGCCTACAATGAGCAGTTCTTC; CDR3: CASSLLAYNEQFF; size: NA; D: NA; V: TRBV6-1; length: 13; J: TRBJ2-1
DNA: TGTGCCTGGAGAGACTCCTGGGGCGAGCAGTACTTC; CDR3: CAWRDSWGEQYF; size: NA; D: NA; V: TRBV30; length: 12; J: TRBJ2-7
DNA: TGTGCCAGCAGTGAATTTCCGGCAGGCCTCAGCGATTCACCCCTCCACTTT; CDR3: CASSEFPAGLSDSPLHF; size: NA; D: NA; V: TRBV25-1; length: 17; J: TRBJ1-6
DNA: TGCAGCGTTGTAGACAGCTATGGCTACACCTTC; CDR3: CSVVDSYGYTF; size: few; D: NA; V: TRBV29-1; length: 11; J: TRBJ1-2
DNA: TGTGCCAGCAGTTTTGAGGGATACAATGAGCAGTTCTTC; CDR3: CASSFEGYNEQFF; size: NA; D: NA; V: TRBV28; length: 13; J: TRBJ2-1
DNA: TGCAGCGTGTTTAGCGGGTCCCGCGCCTACGAGCAGTACTTC; CDR3: CSVFSGSRAYEQYF; size: NA; D: TRBD2; V: TRBV29-1; length: 14; J: TRBJ2-7
DNA: TGTGCCAGCAGTGAAGAGTCGAGAATGGATGACAGGGAGACCCAGTACTTC; CDR3: CASSEESRMDDRETQYF; size: few; D: NA; V: TRBV25-1; length: 17; J: TRBJ2-5